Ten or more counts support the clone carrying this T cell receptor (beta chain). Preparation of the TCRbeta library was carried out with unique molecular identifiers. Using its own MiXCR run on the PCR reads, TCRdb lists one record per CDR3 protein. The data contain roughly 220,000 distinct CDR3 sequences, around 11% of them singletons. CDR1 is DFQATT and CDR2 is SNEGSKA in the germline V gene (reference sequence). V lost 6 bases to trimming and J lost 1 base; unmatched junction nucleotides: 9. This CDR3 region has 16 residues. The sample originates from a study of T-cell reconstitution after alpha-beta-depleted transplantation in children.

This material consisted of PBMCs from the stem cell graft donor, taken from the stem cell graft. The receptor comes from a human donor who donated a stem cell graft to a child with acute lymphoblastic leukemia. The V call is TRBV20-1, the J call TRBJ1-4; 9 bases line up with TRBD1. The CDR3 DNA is TGCAGTGCCCTGTCCCGGGACAGGGAAACTAATGAAAAACTGTTTTTT. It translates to CSALSRDRETNEKLFF.